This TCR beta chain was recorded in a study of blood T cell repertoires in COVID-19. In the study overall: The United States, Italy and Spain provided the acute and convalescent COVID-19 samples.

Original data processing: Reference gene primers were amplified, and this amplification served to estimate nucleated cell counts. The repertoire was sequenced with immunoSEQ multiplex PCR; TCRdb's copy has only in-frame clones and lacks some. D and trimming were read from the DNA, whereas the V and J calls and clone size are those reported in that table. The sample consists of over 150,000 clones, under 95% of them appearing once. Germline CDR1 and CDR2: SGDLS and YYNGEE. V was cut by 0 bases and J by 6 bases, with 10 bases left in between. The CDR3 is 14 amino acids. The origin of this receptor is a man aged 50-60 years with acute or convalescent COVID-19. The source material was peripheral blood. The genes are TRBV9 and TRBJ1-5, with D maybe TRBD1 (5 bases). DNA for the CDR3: TGTGCCAGCAGCGTAGAAGGGGAGGGTCAGCCCCAGCATTTT. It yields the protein CASSVEGEGQPQHF.